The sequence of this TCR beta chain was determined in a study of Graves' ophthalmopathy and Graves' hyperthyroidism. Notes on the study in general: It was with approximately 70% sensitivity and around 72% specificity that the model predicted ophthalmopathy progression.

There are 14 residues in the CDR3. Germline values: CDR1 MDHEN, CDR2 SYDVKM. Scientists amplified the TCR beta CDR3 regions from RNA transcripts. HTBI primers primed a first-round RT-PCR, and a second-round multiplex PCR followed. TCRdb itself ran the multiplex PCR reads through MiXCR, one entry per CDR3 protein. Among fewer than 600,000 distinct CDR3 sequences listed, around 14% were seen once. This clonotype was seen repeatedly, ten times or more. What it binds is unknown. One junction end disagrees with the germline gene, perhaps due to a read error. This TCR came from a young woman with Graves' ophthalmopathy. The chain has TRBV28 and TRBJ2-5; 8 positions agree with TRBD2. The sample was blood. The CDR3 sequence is CASSLLAEGGTRYF. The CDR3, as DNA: TGTGCCAGCAGTCTACTAGCGGAGGGGGGGACCCGGTACTTC.